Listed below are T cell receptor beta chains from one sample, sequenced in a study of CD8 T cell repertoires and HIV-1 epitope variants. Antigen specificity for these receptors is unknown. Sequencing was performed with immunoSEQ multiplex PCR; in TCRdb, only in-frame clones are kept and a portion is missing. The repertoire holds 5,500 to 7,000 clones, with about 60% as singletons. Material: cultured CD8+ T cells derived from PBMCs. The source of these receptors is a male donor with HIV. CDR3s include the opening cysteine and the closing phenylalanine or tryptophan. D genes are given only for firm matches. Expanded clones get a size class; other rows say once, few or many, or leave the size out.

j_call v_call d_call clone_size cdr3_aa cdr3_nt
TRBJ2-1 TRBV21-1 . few CASSKEGLSYNEQFF TGTGCCAGCAGCAAGGAGGGTCTCTCCTACAATGAGCAGTTCTTC
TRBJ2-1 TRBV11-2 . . CASSPPPGSGTPSNEQFF TGTGCCAGCAGCCCACCACCAGGGAGCGGGACACCGTCCAATGAGCAGTTCTTC
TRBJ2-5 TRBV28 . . CASSPLAGFQETQYF TGTGCCAGCAGTCCCTTAGCCGGGTTCCAAGAGACCCAGTACTTC
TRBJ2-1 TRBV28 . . CASSDNEQFF TGTGCCTCTTCTGACAATGAGCAGTTCTTC
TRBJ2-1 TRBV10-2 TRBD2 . CASRMGGRRNEQFF TGCGCCAGCAGGATGGGCGGGAGGAGGAATGAGCAGTTCTTC
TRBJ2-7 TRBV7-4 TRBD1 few CASSLGQYLREQYF TGTGCCAGCAGCTTGGGACAGTACCTTCGTGAGCAGTACTTC
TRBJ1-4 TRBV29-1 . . CSVEGDSNEKLFF TGCAGCGTTGAGGGAGACTCTAATGAAAAACTGTTTTTT
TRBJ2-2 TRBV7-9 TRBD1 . CASSLAHTGQFTGELFF TGTGCCAGCAGCTTAGCGCATACGGGACAGTTCACCGGGGAGCTGTTTTTT
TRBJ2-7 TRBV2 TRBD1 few CASSEGQGFFDEQYF TGTGCCAGCAGTGAAGGACAGGGGTTCTTCGACGAGCAGTACTTC
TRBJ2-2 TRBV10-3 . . CAHFPSETGNTGELFF TGTGCCCACTTCCCCAGTGAGACAGGGAACACCGGGGAGCTGTTTTTT
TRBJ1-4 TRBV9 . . CASSEQGANEKLFF TGTGCCAGCAGCGAACAGGGAGCTAATGAAAAACTGTTTTTT
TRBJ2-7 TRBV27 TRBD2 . CASSTAGGGEEQYF TGTGCCAGCAGTACGGCGGGGGGAGGGGAAGAGCAGTACTTC
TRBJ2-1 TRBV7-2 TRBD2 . CASSLEPRTSWGNEQFF TGTGCCAGCAGCTTAGAGCCCCGGACTAGCTGGGGCAATGAGCAGTTCTTC
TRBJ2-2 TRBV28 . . CASSWRVSPGELFF TGTGCCAGCAGTTGGCGGGTGTCGCCCGGGGAGCTGTTTTTT
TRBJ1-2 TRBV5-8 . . CASSLLNNYGYTF TGTGCCAGCAGCTTGCTGAATAACTATGGCTACACCTTC
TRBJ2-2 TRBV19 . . CASSILPGGGRAKTGELFF TGTGCCAGTAGTATCCTGCCAGGGGGAGGAAGGGCCAAGACCGGGGAGCTGTTTTTT
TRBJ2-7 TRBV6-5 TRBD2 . CASSFPGGGVPYEQYF TGTGCCAGCAGTTTTCCGGGGGGGGGAGTTCCCTACGAGCAGTACTTC
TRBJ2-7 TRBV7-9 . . CASSYPGVTYEQYF TGTGCCAGCAGCTATCCGGGGGTGACCTACGAGCAGTACTTC